The 28 T cell receptor beta chains listed next were all sequenced from one sample in a study of blood T cell repertoires in COVID-19 (dated by TCRdb to 2018 to 2020). To prepare the library, the immunoSEQ multiplex PCR assay was applied. TCRdb mirrors the immuneACCESS table, restricted to in-frame sequences. Some clones are absent from its copies; in checked studies, under half trace to an unresolved V gene, and the reason for the others is unknown. The sample table lists about 480,000 clones, around 87% of them with a count of one. Roughly 1.9% of the sample rests with the top ten. The sequenced sample consisted of PBMCs or T cells enriched from blood (not recorded which). The receptors were sampled from a woman in her thirties or forties who had recovered from COVID-19.

The rearrangement uses TRBV2 and TRBJ1-5; maybe TRBD1 (5 bases). The germline V gene has CDR1 SNHLY and CDR2 FYNNEI. V lost 7 bases to trimming and J lost 7 bases, with 17 bases between them. The CDR3 consists of 14 residues. CDR3 region: CASTQSGESQPQHF. The CDR3 nucleotides are TGTGCCAGCACTCAGTCGGGGGAGAGCCAGCCCCAGCATTTT.

The CDR3 region has the DNA TGTGCCACCAGTCCCGGGAGATTGTATGGCTACACCTTC. It is translated as CATSPGRLYGYTF. The rearrangement uses TRBV24-1 and TRBJ1-2, with D hard to call. V was trimmed by 6 bases and J by 5 bases, leaving 12 bases between them. The CDR3 spans 13 residues. Germline V gene lookup returns CDR1 KGHDR and CDR2 SFDVKD.

V and J are TRBV4-3 and TRBJ1-1, with TRBD1 matching 8 bases. With 0 bases clipped from V and 6 bases from J, the junction kept 9 bases outside the gene matches. CDR3 length: 16 residues. Germline assignment: CDR1 LGHNA and CDR2 YSLEER. CDR3 in DNA: TGCGCCAGCAGCCAAGACCCCGGGACAGGTGCTTCTGAAGCTTTCTTT. It encodes CASSQDPGTGASEAFF.

The CDR3 spells CASSLQSGLEGDEQFF. The DNA of the CDR3 is TGTGCCAGCAGCTTACAAAGCGGCCTAGAGGGGGATGAGCAGTTCTTC. This sequence joins TRBV11-2 and TRBJ2-1; D might be TRBD1 (6 bases). V was clipped by 2 bases and J by 8 bases, with 19 bases between them. Looked up from germline, CDR1 is SGHAT and CDR2 is FQNNGV. CDR3 length equals 16 residues. Filled out from reference TRBV11-2 and TRBJ2-1, the complete variable domain reads EAGVAQSPRYKIIEKRQSVAFWCNPISGHATLYWYQQILGQGPKLLIQFQNNGVVDDSQLPKDRFSAERLKGVDSTLKIQPAKLEDSAVYLCASSLQSGLEGDEQFFGPGTRLTVL.

This clone has just a few counts. The CDR3 sequence: CASSFRDAETQYF. In DNA form, the CDR3 reads TGTGCCAGCAGCTTCAGGGATGCGGAGACCCAGTACTTC. The chain is built from TRBV7-2 and TRBJ2-5, with D possibly being TRBD1 (5 bases). Looked up from germline, CDR1 is SGHTA and CDR2 is FQGNSA. The CDR3 covers 13 residues. V was shortened by 3 bases and J by 5 bases, with 10 bases between the two germline ends. Complete variable domain (other parts from reference TRBV7-2 and TRBJ2-5): GAGVSQSPSNKVTEKGKDVELRCDPISGHTALYWYRQSLGQGLEFLIYFQGNSAPDKSGLPSDRFSAERTGGSVSTLTIQRTQQEDSAVYLCASSFRDAETQYFGPGTRLLVL.

The chain joins TRBV28 to TRBJ1-2; possible D gene TRBD1, 5 bases. With 5 bases removed from V and 0 bases from J, the gap between germline ends came to 13 bases. Germline V gives CDR1 MDHEN, CDR2 SYDVKM. CDR3 length: 15 residues. DNA of the CDR3: TGTGCCAGCAGTGCTACAGGAAAAGCTAACTATGGCTACACCTTC. Protein: CASSATGKANYGYTF.

This clone is a singleton in its sample. The chain recombines TRBV6-6 with TRBJ1-2; maybe TRBD1 (6 bases). Trimming left V 5 bases short and J 3 bases short, with 22 bases between. Germline CDR1 reads MNHNY; CDR2 reads SVGAGI (reference sequence). The CDR3 runs to 17 residues. The CDR3 DNA follows: TGTGCCAGCAGTCCCAGGGGAGCAGATCCGCGGCACTATGGCTACACCTTC. This encodes CASSPRGADPRHYGYTF.

J is TRBJ1-1 and V is TRBV11-3; D perhaps matches TRBD1 (6 bases). V gave up 0 bases and J gave up 6 bases, with 23 bases separating them. The CDR3 has 18 amino acids. Germline V gene data show CDR1 as SGHNT and CDR2 as YENEEA. The CDR3 protein is CASSLDWVGTPRTSEAFF. The DNA for the CDR3 is TGTGCCAGCAGCTTAGATTGGGTTGGGACACCACGGACCTCTGAAGCTTTCTTT.

The chain carries TRBV9 and TRBJ1-2; D uncertain. V lost 1 base and J 6 bases, leaving 10 bases between the germline ends. The CDR3 runs to 13 residues. CDR1 and CDR2 from the germline V gene are SGDLS and YYNGEE. This CDR3 is CASSVSERDGYTF. CDR3 coding DNA: TGTGCCAGCAGCGTAAGTGAGAGGGATGGCTACACCTTC.

The gene calls are TRBV27 and TRBJ2-7; 7 positions agree with TRBD1. The V segment lost 4 bases and the J segment 2 bases; nucleotides outside the gene matches: 5. Germline CDR1 is MNHEY and CDR2 is SMNVEV (reference sequence). CDR3 length equals 14 residues. The DNA for the CDR3 is TGTGCCAGCAGTTCCCGGGACAGAACCTACGAGCAGTACTTC. It codes for CASSSRDRTYEQYF.

This chain joins TRBV29-1 and TRBJ1-1; possible D gene TRBD1, 6 bases. CDR1 and CDR2 (germline): SQVTM, ANQGSEA. The CDR3 spans 13 residues. V lost 2 bases and J 5 bases, leaving 12 bases between the germline ends. As DNA, the CDR3 is TGCAGCGTTGAACAGGGGCGTGGGACTGAAGCTTTCTTT. Amino acids: CSVEQGRGTEAFF.

The gene calls are TRBV4-3 and TRBJ2-2; D gene uncertain. Germline V gene data show CDR1 as LGHNA and CDR2 as YSLEER. The CDR3 runs 17 residues. V was cut by 1 base and J by 4 bases, with 16 bases left in between. The DNA for the CDR3 is TGCGCCAGCAGCCAAGGGCTTTCTACAGATGTCACCGGGGAGCTGTTTTTT. Amino acid sequence: CASSQGLSTDVTGELFF.

The rearrangement uses TRBV19 and TRBJ1-2; 7 bases align to TRBD1. Losses at the gene ends were 1 base for V and 10 bases for J; bases not matched to a gene: 6. The CDR3 covers 13 residues. Germline V gene data show CDR1 as LNHDA and CDR2 as SQIVND (reference sequence). The CDR3 spells CASSIGQGFFYTF. CDR3 DNA sequence: TGTGCCAGTAGTATAGGACAGGGATTTTTCTACACCTTC. The whole variable domain, filled in from reference TRBV19 and TRBJ1-2, reads DGGITQSPKYLFRKEGQNVTLSCEQNLNHDAMYWYRQDPGQGLRLIYYSQIVNDFQKGDIAEGYSVSREKKESFPLTVTSAQKNPTAFYLCASSIGQGFFYTFGSGTRLTVV.

This chain connects TRBV13 to TRBJ1-3; D remains ambiguous. V lost 0 bases and J lost 8, with 14 bases in between. Germline CDR1 and CDR2: PRHDT and FYEKMQ (reference sequence). The CDR3 spans 15 residues. CDR3 nucleotides: TGTGCCAGCAGCTTAGGAGGCAGGAGGGTTGACACCATATATTTT. Translation: CASSLGGRRVDTIYF.

The chain joins TRBV5-1 to TRBJ2-7, with 7 bases lining up with TRBD2. The V gene end was trimmed by 5 bases and the J gene end by 4 bases; junction bases not matched to a gene: 9. This CDR3 has 14 residues. The germline V gene has CDR1 SGHRS and CDR2 YFSETQ. Written as DNA, the CDR3 is TGCGCCAGCAGTTTTGGCGGGAGATTGTACGAGCAGTACTTC. Amino acid sequence: CASSFGGRLYEQYF.

The chain carries TRBV5-1 and TRBJ1-1; D not resolved. CDR1 is SGHRS and CDR2 is YFSETQ in the germline V gene. Trimming removed 4 bases at V and 0 bases at J, with 7 bases between. The CDR3 is 13 residues long. The CDR3 sequence is CASSPRLNTEAFF. In DNA, the CDR3 is TGCGCCAGCAGCCCCCGGTTGAACACTGAAGCTTTCTTT.

The rearrangement links TRBV10-2 to TRBJ1-6, with D perhaps TRBD1 (5 bases). V was trimmed by 8 bases and J by 7 bases, leaving 15 bases between them. This CDR3 region has 14 residues. The germline CDR1 and CDR2 sequences are WSHSY and SAAADI. CDR3 nucleotides: TGCGCCAGCCGGGGGGAATCGAGGAATTCACCCCTCCACTTT. It is translated as CASRGESRNSPLHF.

The chain combines TRBV5-1 with TRBJ2-5; D remains ambiguous. This CDR3 has 15 amino acids. Germline V CDR1 and CDR2: SGHRS, YFSETQ. V dropped 3 bases and J dropped 4 bases, with 16 bases sitting between them. CDR3 protein: CASSSPRQVGETQYF. In DNA form, the CDR3 reads TGCGCCAGCAGCTCCCCCCGGCAGGTGGGAGAGACCCAGTACTTC. Full variable domain (outside the CDR3, taken from reference TRBV5-1 and TRBJ2-5): KAGVTQTPRYLIKTRGQQVTLSCSPISGHRSVSWYQQTPGQGLQFLFEYFSETQRNKGNFPGRFSGRQFSNSRSEMNVSTLELGDSALYLCASSSPRQVGETQYFGPGTRLLVL.

This clone has only one observation. CDR3 nucleotides: TGTGCCAGCAGCCGGGTGGTAGGGGGCAACTATGGCTACACCTTC. It yields the protein CASSRVVGGNYGYTF. The V gene is TRBV3-1 (or the pseudogene TRBV3-2), the J gene TRBJ1-2; 7 nucleotides line up with TRBD1. The junction had 7 bases not matched to a gene; V was cut back by 4 bases and J by 2 bases. This CDR3 spans 15 amino acids. The germline gives CDR1 LGHDT, CDR2 YNNKEL (reference sequence).

The genes are TRBV24-1 and TRBJ2-1; weak D call: TRBD1 (5 bases). V was pared by 5 bases and J by 8 bases, with 15 bases between. Germline V gene sequence: CDR1 KGHDR, CDR2 SFDVKD. This CDR3 is built from 14 residues. CDR3 nucleotides: TGTGCCACCAGTGGTACAGGTATCAAAGATGAGCAGTTCTTC. The encoded protein is CATSGTGIKDEQFF.

J is TRBJ2-2 and V is TRBV4-3, with 8 bases identical to TRBD1. CDR1 is LGHNA and CDR2 is YSLEER in the germline V gene. The length of the CDR3 is 14 residues. After removal of 3 bases from V and 5 bases from J, the junction contained 2 bases not matched to a gene. The CDR3 reads CASSHQGATGELFF. The CDR3 nucleotides read TGCGCCAGCAGCCACCAGGGGGCTACCGGGGAGCTGTTTTTT.

The CDR3 sequence is CASRGGGVSYNEQFF. CDR3 nucleotide sequence: TGTGCCAGCAGAGGCGGGGGGGTATCCTACAATGAGCAGTTCTTC. V gene TRBV3-1 (or the pseudogene TRBV3-2) combines with J gene TRBJ2-1; TRBD2 aligns across 9 bases. The length of the CDR3 is 15 residues. Unmatched junction bases numbered 4, after V lost 6 bases and J lost 1 base. CDR1 is LGHDT and CDR2 is YNNKEL in the germline V gene (reference sequence).

The chain joins TRBV18 to TRBJ2-7; 7 bases agree with TRBD1. With V trimmed by 5 bases and J by 1 base, 2 bases remained unmatched. The CDR3 length is 13 residues. The V gene's germline CDR1 is KGHSH and CDR2 LQKENI. CDR3 in amino acids: CASSGTESYEQYF. In DNA form, the CDR3 reads TGTGCCAGCTCAGGGACAGAGTCCTACGAGCAGTACTTC.

This chain links TRBV29-1 with TRBJ2-3, with D perhaps matching TRBD2 (5 bases). Trimming took 3 bases from V and 6 from J, leaving 16 bases between them. The CDR3 contains 14 residues. CDR1 SQVTM and CDR2 ANQGSEA come from the germline V gene. CDR3 protein: CSVDLAAGRDTQYF. The DNA of the CDR3 is TGCAGCGTTGACTTGGCGGCGGGTCGGGATACGCAGTATTTT.

The rearrangement uses TRBV7-9 and TRBJ2-2; a possible D gene is TRBD2 (5 bases). The CDR3 sequence is 15 residues long. The V gene's germline CDR1 is SEHNR and CDR2 FQNEAQ (reference sequence). Trimming removed 2 bases at V and 4 bases at J, with 11 bases between. CDR3 residues: CASSLIGSGTGELFF. The CDR3 DNA reads as TGTGCCAGCAGCTTAATAGGGAGTGGCACCGGGGAGCTGTTTTTT.

The chain employs TRBV18 and TRBJ1-3; a possible D gene is TRBD1 (5 bases). This CDR3 is built from 15 residues. The germline V gene has CDR1 KGHSH and CDR2 LQKENI. With 4 bases removed from V and 0 bases from J, the gap between germline ends came to 10 bases. The CDR3 protein is CASSQQANSGNTIYF. CDR3 in DNA: TGTGCCAGCTCACAACAGGCCAACTCTGGAAACACCATATATTTT.

This sequence joins TRBV5-1 and TRBJ2-7, with TRBD2 matching 9 bases. Losses at the gene ends were 5 bases for V and 3 bases for J; bases not matched to a gene: 12. Germline values: CDR1 SGHRS, CDR2 YFSETQ. The CDR3 loop spans 16 amino acids. CDR3 region: CASRAGGHAEIYEQYF. CDR3 coding DNA: TGCGCCAGCAGGGCGGGGGGGCATGCAGAAATCTACGAGCAGTACTTC.

This sequence joins TRBV29-1 and TRBJ2-3, with D possibly TRBD2 on 5 matching bases. The V gene lost 3 bases and the J gene lost 9 bases, with 13 bases spanning the gap. The CDR3 consists of 12 residues. Germline-derived CDR1 and CDR2 are SQVTM and ANQGSEA. The CDR3 region is CSVEHPRRTQYF. In nucleotides, the CDR3 is TGCAGCGTTGAGCATCCGAGGAGGACGCAGTATTTT.